The 16 T cell receptor beta chains below come from one sample, sequenced in a study of identical twins. TCRdb recomputed calls from the 5' RACE reads with MiXCR, one row per CDR3 protein. Here the sample spans some 710,000 distinct CDR3 sequences, 6% to 6.5% being singletons. Sequencing used naive T cells sorted from blood. These receptors were obtained from a man younger than 30 in good health.

This clonotype was seen more than once but under ten times. V gene TRBV20-1 combines with J gene TRBJ2-1; 10 nucleotides align to TRBD2. In germline, CDR1 is DFQATT, CDR2 SNEGSKA (reference sequence). CDR3 size: 18 residues. Trimming at V came to 6 bases and at J to 0 bases, leaving 14 bases not matched to a gene. This chain's CDR3 is CSAPSPQREGSSYNEQFF. CDR3 nucleotides: TGCAGTGCCCCGAGTCCCCAGCGGGAGGGAAGCTCCTACAATGAGCAGTTCTTC.

The chain recombines TRBV30 with TRBJ2-2, with D possibly being TRBD1 (7 bases). This CDR3 is 13 amino acids long. V was cut by 3 bases and J by 8 bases, with 13 bases left in between. The germline V gene has CDR1 GTSNPN and CDR2 SVGIG (reference sequence). The CDR3 DNA follows: TGTGCCTGGAGGGCGACAGGGACTGGGGAGCTGTTTTTT. Translation gives CAWRATGTGELFF. Variable domain in full (rest from reference TRBV30 and TRBJ2-2): SQTIHQWPATLVQPVGSPLSLECTVEGTSNPNLYWYRQAAGRGLQLLFYSVGIGQISSEVPQNLSASRPQDRQFILSSKKLLLSDSGFYLCAWRATGTGELFFGEGSRLTVL.

This clonotype was counted many times. The rearrangement uses TRBV3-1 and TRBJ2-1; D possibly matches TRBD1 or TRBD2 (6 bases each). Trimming pared 1 base from V and 1 base from J, leaving 17 bases between. This CDR3 is 18 amino acids long. CDR1 and CDR2 (germline): LGHDT, YNNKEL (reference sequence). The DNA of the CDR3 is TGTGCCAGCAGCCAAGCGGGGGCTAGTATTGGGTCCTACAATGAGCAGTTCTTC. Its protein is CASSQAGASIGSYNEQFF.

This clonotype was picked up many times. This chain links TRBV20-1 with TRBJ2-1, with D uncertain. The ends were cut back, 2 bases at V and 5 bases at J, with 10 bases in the middle. CDR1 and CDR2 (germline): DFQATT, SNEGSKA (reference sequence). The CDR3 covers 13 residues. CDR3 residues: CSARSVYNNEQFF. The CDR3 DNA reads TGCAGTGCTAGAAGTGTCTACAACAATGAGCAGTTCTTC.

This clonotype was seen at least ten times. This chain uses TRBV10-3 with TRBJ1-3, with TRBD1 as a possible D gene (5 bases). Germline loops: CDR1 ENHRY, CDR2 SYGVKD. There are 12 residues in the CDR3. Deletions cut 4 bases from V and 7 bases from J, with 8 bases between. The CDR3 here is CAISGGGNTIYF. The CDR3 DNA is TGTGCCATCAGTGGTGGGGGTAACACCATATATTTT.

This clonotype was counted only a few times. The V call is TRBV11-2, the J call TRBJ2-4; 11 bases line up with TRBD2. Germline lookup yields CDR1 SGHAT and CDR2 FQNNGV. The length of the CDR3 is 18 residues. V was clipped by 2 bases and J by 1 base; unmatched bases: 7. The DNA of the CDR3 is TGTGCCAGCAGCTTAATTTCTAGCGGGAGGCCCGCCAAAAACATTCAGTACTTC. This codes for CASSLISSGRPAKNIQYF.

V is TRBV20-1 and J is TRBJ2-7; 8 bases line up with TRBD1. The V gene end was trimmed by 0 bases and the J gene end by 0 bases; junction bases not matched to a gene: 4. CDR3 size: 15 residues. From germline, CDR1 is DFQATT and CDR2 SNEGSKA (reference sequence). The CDR3 DNA reads as TGCAGTGCTAGAGATGGGGGACAGGCCTCCTACGAGCAGTACTTC. Protein sequence: CSARDGGQASYEQYF.

This clonotype was detected ten times or more. The chain couples TRBV4-3 to TRBJ1-6; D remains ambiguous. CDR3 length equals 14 residues. Germline V gives CDR1 LGHNA, CDR2 YSLEER. V was pared by 5 bases and J by 7 bases, with 12 bases between. For the CDR3, the DNA is TGCGCCAGCAGCGGTCCCTTGAACAATTCACCCCTCCACTTT. Its translation: CASSGPLNNSPLHF.

This clonotype has more than one count but fewer than ten. The DNA of the CDR3 is TGCAGCGTTGCTCCGGGACAGGGTTCCTACAATGAGCAGTTCTTC. Translated: CSVAPGQGSYNEQFF. The chain joins TRBV29-1 to TRBJ2-1; 9 bases are a match to TRBD1. Germline lookup yields CDR1 SQVTM and CDR2 ANQGSEA. With 4 bases clipped from V and 1 base from J, the junction kept 5 bases outside the gene matches. This CDR3 has 15 residues.

This clonotype was counted many times. The chain employs TRBV20-1 and TRBJ1-1; TRBD1 aligns across 8 bases. V lost 2 bases, J lost 5 bases, and 10 bases stayed unmatched. This CDR3 contains 15 residues. Germline CDR1 DFQATT, CDR2 SNEGSKA (reference sequence). CDR3: CSARQIQGAKTEAFF. CDR3 DNA sequence: TGCAGTGCTAGACAGATCCAGGGGGCTAAGACTGAAGCTTTCTTT.

With regard to this clonotype: A read error is possible here, since a much larger clone lies one base away. The chain is built from TRBV6-1 and TRBJ2-2; 10 bases agree with TRBD1. Looked up from germline, CDR1 is MNHNS and CDR2 is SASEGT. This CDR3 has 15 amino acids. CDR3 region: CAGSADRGFTGELFF. CDR3 nucleotides: TGTGCCGGCAGTGCGGACAGGGGGTTTACCGGGGAGCTGTTTTTT.

Ten or more counts support this clonotype. The gene calls are TRBV6-5 and TRBJ2-7, with 7 nucleotides matching TRBD1. The V segment lost 0 bases and the J segment 6 bases; nucleotides outside the gene matches: 5. Germline V gene sequence: CDR1 MNHEY, CDR2 SVGAGI. The CDR3 is 14 residues long. The CDR3 DNA follows: TGTGCCAGCAGTTACTCTCCAGGGGGTAGCGAGCAGTACGTC. Its protein is CASSYSPGGSEQYV.

This clonotype was counted ten times or more. V and J are TRBV5-1 and TRBJ2-1; weak D call: TRBD1 (6 bases). Between the trimmed V and J ends, which lost 2 bases and 8 bases, there was a span of 14 bases. Per the germline V gene, CDR1 is SGHRS and CDR2 is YFSETQ. The CDR3 covers 14 residues. CDR3 residues: CASSLTGLSDEQFF. In nucleotides, the CDR3 is TGCGCCAGCAGCTTAACAGGGTTAAGCGATGAGCAGTTCTTC.

This clonotype was detected a few times. This chain connects TRBV4-1 to TRBJ2-3, with 14 bases that match TRBD2. This CDR3 contains 17 residues. After removal of 6 bases from V and 2 bases from J, the junction contained 7 bases not matched to a gene. Germline V lookup: CDR1 MGHRA, CDR2 YSYEKL. The CDR3 sequence: CASRGLAGELYTDTQYF. CDR3 nucleotide sequence: TGCGCCAGCAGGGGACTAGCGGGGGAGCTCTACACAGATACGCAGTATTTT.

This clonotype was observed many times. The V and J genes are TRBV6-2 or TRBV6-3 and TRBJ2-1; 11 nucleotides agree with TRBD2. The CDR3 runs to 14 residues. Germline assignment: CDR1 MNHEY and CDR2 SVGEGT. The trim removed 3 bases at V and 8 bases at J, leaving 3 bases unmatched. CDR3 protein: CASSYSGRAYEQFF. DNA of the CDR3: TGTGCCAGCAGTTATAGCGGGAGGGCCTATGAGCAGTTCTTC.

Many counts were recorded for this clonotype. The chain couples TRBV27 to TRBJ2-2; D is ambiguous. CDR3 size: 13 residues. Germline V gene data show CDR1 as MNHEY and CDR2 as SMNVEV (reference sequence). The germline V and J ends were trimmed by 5 bases and 1 base, with 5 bases remaining between them. The CDR3 reads CASSVVNTGELFF. DNA of the CDR3: TGTGCCAGCAGTGTCGTGAACACCGGGGAGCTGTTTTTT.